Below, 32 T cell receptor beta chains from the same sample are listed, as sequenced in a study of CD8 T cells in ankylosing spondylitis (dated by TCRdb to about 2017). Libraries were constructed by 5' RACE. Reads for this sample came from an Illumina HiSeq 2500. TCRdb redid the processing of the public reads, applying fastp at Q25 and MiXCR, and retained in-frame beta chains. One record per CDR3 amino acid sequence lists the most common genes and DNA. For this sample there are 250,000 to 400,000 distinct CDR3 sequences; 11% appear just once. The top ten clones comprise roughly 9.1% of the sample. Sequencing was carried out using blood, either unsorted or a sorted T cell fraction (not recorded which). These receptor sequences come from a female donor with ankylosing spondylitis or in good health (not recorded which).

V usage is TRBV9 and J usage is TRBJ2-1, with a possible D match to TRBD1 (6 bases). V was shortened by 4 bases and J by 1 base, with 12 bases between the two germline ends. The germline CDR1 and CDR2 sequences are SGDLS and YYNGEE. The CDR3 is made up of 15 amino acids. The CDR3 loop reads CASSSQGQSYNEQFF. CDR3 nucleotide sequence: TGTGCCAGCAGCAGCCAGGGGCAATCCTACAATGAGCAGTTCTTC.

The chain uses TRBV7-2 and TRBJ1-3; a possible D gene is TRBD1 (6 bases). The germline gives CDR1 SGHTA, CDR2 FQGNSA. V shed 6 bases and J shed 1 base, with 13 bases lying between them. The CDR3 has 15 residues. The CDR3 is CASRSPQGSGNTIYF. The CDR3 DNA reads as TGTGCCAGCAGGTCACCTCAGGGGTCTGGAAACACCATATATTTT.

V is TRBV27 and J is TRBJ1-2, with a tentative D call TRBD1 (6 bases). The germline V gene has CDR1 MNHEY and CDR2 SMNVEV (reference sequence). This CDR3 is 15 amino acids long. V was cut by 4 bases and J by 8 bases, with 20 bases left in between. CDR3 region: CASSSRDTGTRGYTF. CDR3 sequence (DNA): TGTGCCAGCAGTTCCCGGGACACTGGAACCCGAGGCTACACCTTC.

Points on this clonotype: Just one base apart from a much larger clone, this may be a read error. The chain couples TRBV7-8 to TRBJ1-5; 7 nucleotides agree with TRBD1. CDR3 length: 16 residues. Germline V CDR1 and CDR2: SGHVS, FQNEAQ. V shed 5 bases and J 5 bases; nucleotides not matched to a gene: 12. The CDR3 is CASSPNPGTVDQPQHF. Written as DNA, the CDR3 is TGTGCCAGCAGCCCCAACCCCGGGACAGTTGATCAGCCCCAGCATTTT. The full variable domain, in which reference TRBV7-8 and TRBJ1-5 provide the parts outside the CDR3, is GAGVSQSPRYKVAKRGQDVALRCDPISGHVSLFWYQQALGQGPEFLTYFQNEAQLDKSGLPSDRFFAERPEGSVSTLKIQRTQQEDSAVYLCASSPNPGTVDQPQHFGDGTRLSIL.

This clonotype has at least ten counts. The chain is built from TRBV7-2 and TRBJ1-2; D unresolved. There are 15 residues in the CDR3. Trimming removed 1 base at V and 8 bases at J, with 17 bases between. CDR1 is SGHTA and CDR2 is FQGNSA in the germline V gene. The CDR3, as DNA: TGTGCCAGCAGCTTAGTCGGGGTACCTCTGGGGGGCTACACCTTC. Translation gives CASSLVGVPLGGYTF.

The table lists this clonotype with a few counts. The J gene is TRBJ1-5, the V gene TRBV5-1, with a possible D match to TRBD1 (6 bases). The CDR3 is 15 residues long. V dropped 0 bases and J dropped 4 bases, with 11 bases sitting between them. Germline V gene data show CDR1 as SGHRS and CDR2 as YFSETQ. The CDR3 loop reads CASSLGDGQNQPQHF. In nucleotides, the CDR3 is TGCGCCAGCAGCTTGGGGGACGGACAGAATCAGCCCCAGCATTTT.

J is TRBJ1-2 and V is TRBV7-2; D unresolved. This CDR3 has 14 amino acids. Germline assignment: CDR1 SGHTA and CDR2 FQGNSA. V lost 1 base to trimming and J lost 2 bases, with 8 bases between them. CDR3 sequence reads: CASSLETENYGYTF. For the CDR3, the DNA is TGTGCCAGCAGCTTAGAAACAGAGAACTATGGCTACACCTTC.

At least ten counts were recorded for this clonotype. The V and J genes are TRBV20-1 and TRBJ2-2; 8 nucleotides line up with TRBD2. V lost 3 bases to trimming and J lost 1 base; unmatched junction nucleotides: 1. CDR1 is DFQATT and CDR2 is SNEGSKA in the germline V gene (reference sequence). CDR3 length: 14 residues. CDR3 region: CSASTSGNTGELFF. CDR3 bases: TGCAGTGCTAGTACTAGCGGGAACACCGGGGAGCTGTTTTTT.

The sample holds many counts of this clonotype. The chain is built from TRBV12-3 or TRBV12-4 and TRBJ1-1; maybe TRBD1 (5 bases). The CDR3 is made up of 12 amino acids. Trimming cost V 1 base and J 8 bases, with 8 bases left between them. CDR3 bases: TGTGCCAGCAGTTTAGTGGGACCCGAAGCTTTCTTT. Its protein is CASSLVGPEAFF.

This clonotype was detected only a few times. The chain employs TRBV7-2 and TRBJ2-5; D is ambiguous. Trimming pared 1 base from V and 5 bases from J, leaving 11 bases between. Germline V CDR1 and CDR2: SGHTA, FQGNSA. This CDR3 has 14 amino acids. The CDR3: CASSLGAHWETQYF. CDR3 sequence (DNA): TGTGCCAGCAGCTTAGGGGCTCATTGGGAGACCCAGTACTTC.

This clonotype was recorded a few times. This chain links TRBV5-1 with TRBJ2-5, with 9 bases lining up with TRBD1. V gave up 1 base and J gave up 1 base; unmatched junction bases: 5. The CDR3 is 16 residues long. Germline lookup yields CDR1 SGHRS and CDR2 YFSETQ. CDR3 in DNA: TGCGCCAGCAGCTTGACCCGGGGACAGGGCCAAGAGACCCAGTACTTC. It specifies CASSLTRGQGQETQYF.

The table lists this clonotype with many counts. V is TRBV28 and J is TRBJ2-5; 7 bases are shared with TRBD1. Germline CDR1 and CDR2: MDHEN and SYDVKM. The CDR3 extends over 15 amino acids. The V and J ends lost 5 bases and 5 bases, in that order; junction bases with no gene match: 11. The CDR3 loop reads CASSLPTGAGETQYF. The CDR3 DNA sequence: TGTGCCAGCAGTCTCCCCACAGGGGCTGGGGAGACCCAGTACTTC.

The chain recombines TRBV12-3 or TRBV12-4 with TRBJ1-5, with TRBD1 as a possible D gene (5 bases). This CDR3 has 15 residues. V lost 6 bases and J lost 4, with 16 bases in between. CDR3 DNA sequence: TGTGCCAGCAGAGCTATGGGGCAGATTAATCAGCCCCAGCATTTT. This codes for CASRAMGQINQPQHF.

At least ten counts were recorded for this clonotype. The chain links TRBV18 to TRBJ2-3, with D unresolved. CDR1 and CDR2 (germline): KGHSH, LQKENI. V was cut by 2 bases and J by 0 bases, with 6 bases left in between. This CDR3 has 14 amino acids. The CDR3 nucleotides read TGTGCCAGCTCACCAGCACGAAGCACAGATACGCAGTATTTT. This gives the protein CASSPARSTDTQYF.

This clonotype was counted at least ten times. The junction departs from germline at one end; a sequencing error may be responsible. This chain links TRBV5-1 with TRBJ2-5; maybe TRBD2 (6 bases). The germline V gene has CDR1 SGHRS and CDR2 YFSETQ. The CDR3 is 13 amino acids. The CDR3 nucleotides read TGTGCCAGCAGCCTGGGGGGCCAAGAGACCCAGTACTTC. Its translation: CASSLGGQETQYF.

This clonotype was detected many times. The chain recombines TRBV6-1 with TRBJ1-5; D call uncertain. The CDR3 runs 14 residues. Germline assignment: CDR1 MNHNS and CDR2 SASEGT. The germline V and J ends were trimmed by 1 base and 9 bases, with 13 bases remaining between them. CDR3 amino acids: CASSEEPGLRPQHF. The CDR3 DNA reads as TGTGCCAGCAGTGAAGAGCCAGGTCTTCGGCCCCAGCATTTT.

This clonotype was seen at least ten times. The chain combines TRBV12-3 or TRBV12-4 with TRBJ2-3; 7 bases agree with TRBD2. The junction had 15 bases not matched to a gene; V was cut back by 7 bases and J by 2 bases. This CDR3 region has 17 residues. The CDR3 loop is CASNLHAGAPTTDTQYF. CDR3 sequence (DNA): TGTGCCAGCAACCTCCACGCGGGAGCTCCAACCACAGATACGCAGTATTTT.

The V and J genes are TRBV11-2 and TRBJ1-4; tentative D call: TRBD1 (5 bases). Between the trimmed V and J ends, which lost 0 bases and 5 bases, there was a span of 10 bases. There are 15 residues in the CDR3. The germline CDR1 and CDR2 sequences are SGHAT and FQNNGV. The CDR3 region is CASSLDPGGNEKLFF. The CDR3, as DNA: TGTGCCAGCAGCTTAGATCCGGGGGGGAATGAAAAACTGTTTTTT.

This clonotype was observed at least ten times. The chain is built from TRBV5-1 and TRBJ1-3, with D maybe TRBD1 (5 bases). The germline V gene has CDR1 SGHRS and CDR2 YFSETQ. The CDR3 length is 13 residues. Trimming removed 5 bases at V and 0 bases at J, with 6 bases between. The CDR3 loop is CASSQGSGNTIYF. The CDR3 DNA follows: TGCGCCAGCAGTCAGGGCTCTGGAAACACCATATATTTT.

This chain connects TRBV5-1 to TRBJ2-2; possible D gene TRBD2, 6 bases. The CDR3 is made up of 16 amino acids. Germline lookup yields CDR1 SGHRS and CDR2 YFSETQ. V was shortened by 0 bases and J by 1 base, with 10 bases between the two germline ends. The CDR3 loop reads CASSLAMGLNTGELFF. The DNA of the CDR3 is TGCGCCAGCAGCTTGGCCATGGGACTGAACACCGGGGAGCTGTTTTTT.

This sequence joins TRBV6-1 and TRBJ2-3, with D possibly TRBD1 on 5 matching bases. Looked up from germline, CDR1 is MNHNS and CDR2 is SASEGT. The V gene lost 6 bases and the J gene lost 2 bases, with 12 bases spanning the gap. The CDR3 is 14 amino acids. DNA for the CDR3: TGTGCCAGCAGATCTGACAGAAACACAGATACGCAGTATTTT. Residues: CASRSDRNTDTQYF.

The chain combines TRBV27 with TRBJ1-4; D gene ambiguous. V lost 5 bases and J lost 10, with 17 bases in between. The CDR3 runs 14 residues. Germline V CDR1 and CDR2: MNHEY, SMNVEV (reference sequence). The CDR3 region has the DNA TGTGCCAGCAGTCTCGAGTTTAATGTCGGAAAACTGTTTTTT. The encoded protein is CASSLEFNVGKLFF.

In this sample, this clonotype turned up many times. The V gene is TRBV5-1, the J gene TRBJ2-1; possibly TRBD1 for D (5 bases). The germline V and J ends were trimmed by 0 bases and 8 bases, with 18 bases remaining between them. The length of the CDR3 is 16 residues. The germline gives CDR1 SGHRS, CDR2 YFSETQ. Here the CDR3 reads CASSLGAITAGYEQFF. CDR3 coding DNA: TGCGCCAGCAGCTTGGGTGCAATAACGGCAGGGTATGAGCAGTTCTTC.

This clonotype has more than one count but fewer than ten. This rearrangement joins TRBV5-1 to TRBJ1-1; 7 positions agree with TRBD1. CDR3 size: 15 residues. The ends lost 4 bases at V and 4 bases at J; junction bases unmatched: 10. Germline V gene sequence: CDR1 SGHRS, CDR2 YFSETQ. CDR3 nucleotides: TGCGCCAGCAGCATCGCAACAGGGGCCCTCACTGAAGCTTTCTTT. Residues: CASSIATGALTEAFF.

This clonotype was picked up a small number of times. The gene calls are TRBV5-1 and TRBJ2-5; D may be TRBD1 (5 bases). V shed 2 bases and J shed 4 bases, with 18 bases lying between them. The V gene's germline CDR1 is SGHRS and CDR2 YFSETQ. The CDR3 is 16 residues long. The CDR3, as DNA: TGCGCCAGCAGCTTCGGTGACAGCGAAAATTCAGAGACCCAGTACTTC. Translating gives CASSFGDSENSETQYF.

V gene TRBV28 combines with J gene TRBJ1-6; unclear D gene. The CDR3 contains 15 residues. CDR1 is MDHEN and CDR2 is SYDVKM in the germline V gene. V lost 5 bases and J 10 bases, leaving 18 bases between the germline ends. The CDR3 nucleotides are TGTGCCAGCAGTCCGTCGGGCAGCCCGGAGTCACCCCTCCACTTT. This codes for CASSPSGSPESPLHF.

This clonotype showed up many times. This chain uses TRBV5-1 with TRBJ2-1; 7 bases agree with TRBD1. V gave up 7 bases and J gave up 4 bases; unmatched junction bases: 11. In germline, CDR1 is SGHRS, CDR2 YFSETQ. The CDR3 spans 15 residues. CDR3 sequence: CASHPQGQTYNEQFF. CDR3 in DNA: TGCGCCAGCCACCCTCAGGGACAGACTTACAATGAGCAGTTCTTC.

This clonotype has a handful of counts. This chain connects TRBV7-2 to TRBJ2-1; 10 nucleotides agree with TRBD2. Trimming at V came to 4 bases and at J to 9 bases, leaving 9 bases not matched to a gene. CDR1 is SGHTA, CDR2 FQGNSA, per germline. CDR3 size: 15 residues. The CDR3 protein is CASSSSGTSVSEQFF. The CDR3, as DNA: TGTGCCAGCAGCTCATCCGGGACTAGCGTCAGTGAGCAGTTCTTC.

This clonotype was seen many times. The chain carries TRBV6-5 and TRBJ2-7; 10 positions match TRBD2. The V gene's germline CDR1 is MNHEY and CDR2 SVGAGI. This CDR3 has 16 amino acids. J was trimmed by 3 bases and V by 0 bases; bases with no gene match: 5. Here the CDR3 DNA reads TGTGCCAGCAGTTACTCCGGGACTAGCGTTTACTACGAGCAGTACTTC. Protein sequence: CASSYSGTSVYYEQYF.

This clonotype has just a few counts. The rearrangement joins TRBV20-1 to TRBJ2-3, with 8 bases lining up with TRBD2. The CDR3 runs to 16 residues. V lost 0 bases and J lost 6; bases outside the gene matches: 11. Germline CDR1 is DFQATT and CDR2 is SNEGSKA (reference sequence). CDR3 residues: CSARDRPSGSGDTQYF. The CDR3 region has the DNA TGCAGTGCTAGAGATAGACCTAGCGGGTCGGGGGATACGCAGTATTTT.

A word on this clonotype: A much larger clone lies a single base off, so this may be a read error. The gene calls are TRBV12-3 or TRBV12-4 and TRBJ1-1; D possibly corresponds to TRBD1 (5 bases). This CDR3 comprises 16 residues. The CDR3 protein is CASSFISSPRGTEALF. The DNA for the CDR3 is TGTGCCAGCAGTTTTATCTCCAGTCCCCGGGGCACTGAAGCTCTCTTT.

This clonotype was found many times. The chain joins TRBV7-3 to TRBJ2-7; 9 bases match TRBD1. Unmatched junction bases numbered 5, after V lost 3 bases and J lost 2 bases. The CDR3 consists of 15 residues. Germline CDR1 SGHTA, CDR2 FQGTGA. The CDR3 protein is CASSLTGTGPYEQYF. The CDR3 DNA follows: TGTGCCAGCAGCTTGACCGGGACAGGGCCCTACGAGCAGTACTTC.